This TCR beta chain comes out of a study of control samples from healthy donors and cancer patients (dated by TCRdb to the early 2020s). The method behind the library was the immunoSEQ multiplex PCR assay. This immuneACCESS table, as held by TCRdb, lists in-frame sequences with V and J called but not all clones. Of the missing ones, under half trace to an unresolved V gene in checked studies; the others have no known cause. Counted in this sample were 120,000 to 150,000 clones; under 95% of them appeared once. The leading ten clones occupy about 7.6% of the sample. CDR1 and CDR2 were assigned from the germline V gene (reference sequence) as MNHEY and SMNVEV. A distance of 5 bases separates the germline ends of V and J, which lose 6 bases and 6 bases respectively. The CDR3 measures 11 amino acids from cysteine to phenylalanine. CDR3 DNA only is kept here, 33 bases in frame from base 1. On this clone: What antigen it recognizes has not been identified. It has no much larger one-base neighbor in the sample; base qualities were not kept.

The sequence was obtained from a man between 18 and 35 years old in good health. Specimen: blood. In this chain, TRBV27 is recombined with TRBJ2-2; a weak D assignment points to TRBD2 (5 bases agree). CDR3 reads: CASSGAGELFF. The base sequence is TGTGCCAGCAGCGGGGCCGGGGAGCTGTTTTTT.